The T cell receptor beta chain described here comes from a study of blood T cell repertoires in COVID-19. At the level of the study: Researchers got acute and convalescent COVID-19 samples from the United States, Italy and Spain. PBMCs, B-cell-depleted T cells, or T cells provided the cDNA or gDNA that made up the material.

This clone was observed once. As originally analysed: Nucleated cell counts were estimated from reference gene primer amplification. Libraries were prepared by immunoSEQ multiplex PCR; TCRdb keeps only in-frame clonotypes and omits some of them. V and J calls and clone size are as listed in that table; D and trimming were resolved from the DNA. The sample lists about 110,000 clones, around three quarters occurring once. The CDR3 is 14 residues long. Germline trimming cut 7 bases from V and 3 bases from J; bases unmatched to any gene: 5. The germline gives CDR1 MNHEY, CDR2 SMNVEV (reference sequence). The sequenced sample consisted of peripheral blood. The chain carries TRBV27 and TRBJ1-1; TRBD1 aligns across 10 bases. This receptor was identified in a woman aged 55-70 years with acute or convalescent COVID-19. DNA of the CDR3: TGTGCCAGCAATCGGGACAGGGGAGACACTGAAGCTTTCTTT. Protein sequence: CASNRDRGDTEAFF.